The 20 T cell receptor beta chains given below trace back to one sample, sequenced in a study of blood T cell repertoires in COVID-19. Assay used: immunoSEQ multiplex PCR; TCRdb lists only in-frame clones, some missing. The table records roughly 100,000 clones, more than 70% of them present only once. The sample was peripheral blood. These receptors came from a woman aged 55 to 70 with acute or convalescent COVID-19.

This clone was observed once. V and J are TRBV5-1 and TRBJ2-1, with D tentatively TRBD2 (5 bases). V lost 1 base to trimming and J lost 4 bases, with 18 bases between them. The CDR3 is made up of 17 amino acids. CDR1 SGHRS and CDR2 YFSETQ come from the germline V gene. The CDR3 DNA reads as TGCGCCAGCAGCTTGAGTGATTCAGGACGGACTTACAATGAGCAGTTCTTC. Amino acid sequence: CASSLSDSGRTYNEQFF.

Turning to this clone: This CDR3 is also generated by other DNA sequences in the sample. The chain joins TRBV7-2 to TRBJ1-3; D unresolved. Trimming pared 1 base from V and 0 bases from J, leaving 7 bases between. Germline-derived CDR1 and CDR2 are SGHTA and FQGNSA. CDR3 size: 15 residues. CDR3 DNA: TGTGCCAGCAGCTTAGGCCGGGGCTCTGGAAACACCATATATTTT. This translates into CASSLGRGSGNTIYF.

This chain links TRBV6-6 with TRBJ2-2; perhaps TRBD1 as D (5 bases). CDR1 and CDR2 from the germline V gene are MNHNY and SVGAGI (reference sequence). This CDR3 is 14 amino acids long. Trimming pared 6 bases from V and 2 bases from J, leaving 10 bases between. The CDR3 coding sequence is TGTGCCAGCAGACCGGACACAAACACCGGGGAGCTGTTTTTT. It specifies CASRPDTNTGELFF.

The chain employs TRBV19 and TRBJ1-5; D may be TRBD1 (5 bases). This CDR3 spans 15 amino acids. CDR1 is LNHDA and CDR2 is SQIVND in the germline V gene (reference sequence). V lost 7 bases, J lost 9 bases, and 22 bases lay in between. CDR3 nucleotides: TGTGCCAGTAACTTGTACCTGACAGCAGATGCGCCCCAGCATTTT. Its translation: CASNLYLTADAPQHF. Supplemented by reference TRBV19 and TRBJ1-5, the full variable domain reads DGGITQSPKYLFRKEGQNVTLSCEQNLNHDAMYWYRQDPGQGLRLIYYSQIVNDFQKGDIAEGYSVSREKKESFPLTVTSAQKNPTAFYLCASNLYLTADAPQHFGDGTRLSIL.

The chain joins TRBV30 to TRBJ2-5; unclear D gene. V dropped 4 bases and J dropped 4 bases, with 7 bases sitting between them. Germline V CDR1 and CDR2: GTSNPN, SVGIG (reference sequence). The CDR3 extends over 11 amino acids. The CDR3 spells CAWTLSETQYF. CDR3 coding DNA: TGTGCCTGGACCCTGTCAGAGACCCAGTACTTC.

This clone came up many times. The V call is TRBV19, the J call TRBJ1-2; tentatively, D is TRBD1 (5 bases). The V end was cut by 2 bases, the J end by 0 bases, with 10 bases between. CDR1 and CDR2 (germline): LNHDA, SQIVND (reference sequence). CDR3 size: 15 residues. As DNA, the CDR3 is TGTGCCAGTAGTATACCGACAGTACCTAACTATGGCTACACCTTC. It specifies CASSIPTVPNYGYTF.

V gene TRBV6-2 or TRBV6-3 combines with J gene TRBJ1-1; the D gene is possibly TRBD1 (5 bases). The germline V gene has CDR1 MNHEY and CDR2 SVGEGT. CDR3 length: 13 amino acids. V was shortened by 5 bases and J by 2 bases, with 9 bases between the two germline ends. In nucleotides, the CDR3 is TGTGCCAGCAGTCCCGGACATAACACTGAAGCTTTCTTT. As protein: CASSPGHNTEAFF.

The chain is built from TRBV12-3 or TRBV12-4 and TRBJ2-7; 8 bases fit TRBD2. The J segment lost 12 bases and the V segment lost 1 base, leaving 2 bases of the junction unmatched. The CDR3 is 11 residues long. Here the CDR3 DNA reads TGTGCCAGCAGTTTAGGCGGGAGGTTGTACGTC. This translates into CASSLGGRLYV.

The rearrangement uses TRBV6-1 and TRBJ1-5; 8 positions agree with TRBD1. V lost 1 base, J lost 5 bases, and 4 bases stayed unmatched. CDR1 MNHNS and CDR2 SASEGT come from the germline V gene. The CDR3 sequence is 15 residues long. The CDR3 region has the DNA TGTGCCAGCAGTGAAGTGACAGGGGCGTATCAGCCCCAGCATTTT. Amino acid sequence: CASSEVTGAYQPQHF.

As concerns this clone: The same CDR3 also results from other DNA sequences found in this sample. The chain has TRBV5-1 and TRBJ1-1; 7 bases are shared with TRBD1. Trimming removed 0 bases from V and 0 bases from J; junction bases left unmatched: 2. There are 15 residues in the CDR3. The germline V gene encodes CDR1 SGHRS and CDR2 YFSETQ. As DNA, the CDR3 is TGCGCCAGCAGCTTGGGACAGGGATTGAACACTGAAGCTTTCTTT. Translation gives CASSLGQGLNTEAFF.

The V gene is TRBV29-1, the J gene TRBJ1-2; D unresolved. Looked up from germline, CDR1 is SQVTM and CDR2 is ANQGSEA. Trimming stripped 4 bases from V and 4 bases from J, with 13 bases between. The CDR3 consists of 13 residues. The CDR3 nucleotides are TGCAGCGTTGGACCTCCCGGAGGCTATGGCTACACCTTC. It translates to CSVGPPGGYGYTF.

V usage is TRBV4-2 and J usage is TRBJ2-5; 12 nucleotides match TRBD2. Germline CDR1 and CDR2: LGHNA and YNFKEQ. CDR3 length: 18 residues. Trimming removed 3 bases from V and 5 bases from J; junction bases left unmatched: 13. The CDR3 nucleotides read TGTGCCAGCAGCCAGGAAAGGACTAGCGGGAAGTCATGGGAGACCCAGTACTTC. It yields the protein CASSQERTSGKSWETQYF.

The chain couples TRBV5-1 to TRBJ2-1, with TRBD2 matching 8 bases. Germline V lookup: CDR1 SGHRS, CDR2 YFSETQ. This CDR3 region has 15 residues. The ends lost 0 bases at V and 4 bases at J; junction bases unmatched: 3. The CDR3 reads CASSLESGSYNEQFF. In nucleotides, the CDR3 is TGCGCCAGCAGCTTGGAAAGCGGGAGTTACAATGAGCAGTTCTTC. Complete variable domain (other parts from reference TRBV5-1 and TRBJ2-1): KAGVTQTPRYLIKTRGQQVTLSCSPISGHRSVSWYQQTPGQGLQFLFEYFSETQRNKGNFPGRFSGRQFSNSRSEMNVSTLELGDSALYLCASSLESGSYNEQFFGPGTRLTVL.

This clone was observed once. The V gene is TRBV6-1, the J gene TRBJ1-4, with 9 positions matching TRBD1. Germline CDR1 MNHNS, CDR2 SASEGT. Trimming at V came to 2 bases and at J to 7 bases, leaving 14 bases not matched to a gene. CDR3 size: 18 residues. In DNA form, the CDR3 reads TGTGCCAGCAGTGAAACCGCTGGGACAGGGTCCGTACGTGAAAAACTGTTTTTT. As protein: CASSETAGTGSVREKLFF.

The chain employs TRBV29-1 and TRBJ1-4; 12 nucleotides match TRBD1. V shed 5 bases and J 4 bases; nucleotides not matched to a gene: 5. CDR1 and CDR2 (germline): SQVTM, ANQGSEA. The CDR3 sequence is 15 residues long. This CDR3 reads CSVRGTGGYNEKLFF. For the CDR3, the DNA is TGCAGCGTTAGAGGGACAGGGGGCTATAATGAAAAACTGTTTTTT.

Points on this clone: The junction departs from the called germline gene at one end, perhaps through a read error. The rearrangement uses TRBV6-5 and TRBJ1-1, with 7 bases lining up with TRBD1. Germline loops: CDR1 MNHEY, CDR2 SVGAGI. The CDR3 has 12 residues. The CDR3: CAGRRGDSETFF. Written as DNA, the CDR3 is TGTGCCGGACGCAGGGGGGATAGTGAAACTTTCTTT.

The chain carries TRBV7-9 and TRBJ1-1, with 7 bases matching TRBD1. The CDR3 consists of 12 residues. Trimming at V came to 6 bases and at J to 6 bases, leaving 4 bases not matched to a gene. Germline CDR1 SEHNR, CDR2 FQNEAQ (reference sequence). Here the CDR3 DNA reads TGTGCCAGCAGTCGGACAGGAGCTGAAGCTTTCTTT. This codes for CASSRTGAEAFF.

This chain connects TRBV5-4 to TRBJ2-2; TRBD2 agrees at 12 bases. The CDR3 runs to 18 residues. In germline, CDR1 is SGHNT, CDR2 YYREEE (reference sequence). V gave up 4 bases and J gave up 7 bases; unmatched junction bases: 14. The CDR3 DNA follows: TGTGCCAGCAGCCCCCCTGGGCTAGCGGGAGGGCCCAGCGGGGAGCTGTTTTTT. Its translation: CASSPPGLAGGPSGELFF.

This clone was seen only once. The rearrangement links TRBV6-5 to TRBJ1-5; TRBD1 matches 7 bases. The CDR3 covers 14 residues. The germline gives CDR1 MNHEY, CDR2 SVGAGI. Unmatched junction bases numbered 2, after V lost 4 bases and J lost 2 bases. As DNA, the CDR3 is TGTGCCAGCAGTTCCGACAGGGGCAATCAGCCCCAGCATTTT. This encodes CASSSDRGNQPQHF.

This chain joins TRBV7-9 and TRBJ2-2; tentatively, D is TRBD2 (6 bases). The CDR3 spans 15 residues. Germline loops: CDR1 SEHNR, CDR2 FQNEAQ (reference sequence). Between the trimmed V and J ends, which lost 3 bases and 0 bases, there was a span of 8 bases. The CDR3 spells CASSFGGANTGELFF. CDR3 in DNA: TGTGCCAGCAGCTTCGGGGGAGCGAACACCGGGGAGCTGTTTTTT.